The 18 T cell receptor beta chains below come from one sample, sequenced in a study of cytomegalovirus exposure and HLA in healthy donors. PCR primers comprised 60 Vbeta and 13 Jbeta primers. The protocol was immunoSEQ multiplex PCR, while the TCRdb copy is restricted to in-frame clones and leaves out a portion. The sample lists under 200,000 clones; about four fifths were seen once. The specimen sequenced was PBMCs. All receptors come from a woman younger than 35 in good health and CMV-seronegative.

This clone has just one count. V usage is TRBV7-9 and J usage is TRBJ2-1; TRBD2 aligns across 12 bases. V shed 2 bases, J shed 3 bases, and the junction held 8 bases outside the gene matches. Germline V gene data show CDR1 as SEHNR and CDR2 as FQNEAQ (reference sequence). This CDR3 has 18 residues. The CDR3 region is CASSLSASGRALYNEQFF. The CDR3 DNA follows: TGTGCCAGCAGCTTATCTGCTAGCGGGAGGGCTCTCTACAATGAGCAGTTCTTC.

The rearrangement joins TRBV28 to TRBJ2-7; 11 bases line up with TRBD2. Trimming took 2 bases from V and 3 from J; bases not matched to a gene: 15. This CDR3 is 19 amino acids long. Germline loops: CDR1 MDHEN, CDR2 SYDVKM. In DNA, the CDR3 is TGTGCCAGCAGTTTAAGGACTAGCGGGCAGTCCCTTCCAGACTACGAGCAGTACGTC. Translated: CASSLRTSGQSLPDYEQYV.

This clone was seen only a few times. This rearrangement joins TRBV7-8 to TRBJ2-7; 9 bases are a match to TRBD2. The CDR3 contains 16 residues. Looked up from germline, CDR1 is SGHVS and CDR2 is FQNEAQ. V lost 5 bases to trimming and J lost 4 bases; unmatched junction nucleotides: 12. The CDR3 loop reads CASSIRAGGHLYEQYF. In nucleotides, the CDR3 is TGTGCCAGCAGCATCAGAGCGGGAGGTCATCTTTACGAGCAGTACTTC.

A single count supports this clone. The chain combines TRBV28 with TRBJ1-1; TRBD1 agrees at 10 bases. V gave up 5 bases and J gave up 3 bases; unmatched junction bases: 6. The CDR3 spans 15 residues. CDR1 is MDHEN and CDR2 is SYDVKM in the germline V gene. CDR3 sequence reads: CASSLTGTGDTEAFF. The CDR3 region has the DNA TGTGCCAGCAGTCTTACCGGGACAGGGGACACTGAAGCTTTCTTT.

Here the CDR3 reads CASSEFGLRELYNEQFF. CDR3 nucleotide sequence: TGCGCCAGCAGTGAGTTTGGGTTGCGGGAGCTATACAATGAGCAGTTCTTC. This chain links TRBV10-2 with TRBJ2-1, with 7 bases fitting TRBD2. V trimming: 1 base; J trimming: 4 bases; junction bases outside the gene matches: 10. CDR1 is WSHSY and CDR2 is SAAADI in the germline V gene. The CDR3 totals 17 residues.

CDR3 DNA: TGTGCCTGGAGAAAGACTAGCGGGAGAATCGAGTTCTTC. Translating it yields CAWRKTSGRIEFF. The chain carries TRBV30 and TRBJ2-1; 12 bases align to TRBD2. The CDR3 loop spans 13 amino acids. Trimming took 3 bases from V and 14 from J; bases not matched to a gene: 8. Germline lookup yields CDR1 GTSNPN and CDR2 SVGIG (reference sequence).

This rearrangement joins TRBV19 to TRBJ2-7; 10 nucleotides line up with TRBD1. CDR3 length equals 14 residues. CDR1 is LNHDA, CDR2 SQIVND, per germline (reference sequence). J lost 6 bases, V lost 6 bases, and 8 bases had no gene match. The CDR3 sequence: CASSQGQGLAEQYF. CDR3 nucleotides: TGTGCCAGTAGCCAGGGACAGGGGTTAGCCGAGCAGTACTTC. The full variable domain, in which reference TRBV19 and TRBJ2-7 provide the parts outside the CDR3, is DGGITQSPKYLFRKEGQNVTLSCEQNLNHDAMYWYRQDPGQGLRLIYYSQIVNDFQKGDIAEGYSVSREKKESFPLTVTSAQKNPTAFYLCASSQGQGLAEQYFGPGTRLTVT.

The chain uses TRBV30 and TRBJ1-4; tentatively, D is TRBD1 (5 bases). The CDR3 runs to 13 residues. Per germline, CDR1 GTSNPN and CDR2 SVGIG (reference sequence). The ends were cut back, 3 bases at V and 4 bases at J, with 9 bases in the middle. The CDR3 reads CAWRGQRNEKLFF. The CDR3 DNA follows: TGTGCCTGGAGGGGGCAGCGTAATGAAAAACTGTTTTTT.

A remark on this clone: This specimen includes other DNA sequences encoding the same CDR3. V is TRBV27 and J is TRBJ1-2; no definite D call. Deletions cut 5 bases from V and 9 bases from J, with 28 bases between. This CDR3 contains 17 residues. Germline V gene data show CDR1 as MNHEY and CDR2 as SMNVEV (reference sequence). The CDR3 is CASSPMVQRTFSNSYTF. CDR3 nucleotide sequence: TGTGCCAGCAGTCCTATGGTACAGAGAACCTTTTCAAACAGCTACACCTTC.

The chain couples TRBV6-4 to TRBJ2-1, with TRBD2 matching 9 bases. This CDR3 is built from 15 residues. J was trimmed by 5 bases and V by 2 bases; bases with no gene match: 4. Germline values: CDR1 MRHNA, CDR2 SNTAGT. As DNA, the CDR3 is TGTGCCAGCAGTGACAGAGCGGGAGGTCACAATGAGCAGTTCTTC. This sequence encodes CASSDRAGGHNEQFF.

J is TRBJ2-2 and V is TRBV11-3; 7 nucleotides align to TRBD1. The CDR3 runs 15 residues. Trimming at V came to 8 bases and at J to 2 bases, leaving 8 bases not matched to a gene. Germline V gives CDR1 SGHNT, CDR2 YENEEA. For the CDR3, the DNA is TGTGCCAGCTCACACCGGGACAGAAACACCGGGGAGCTGTTTTTT. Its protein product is CASSHRDRNTGELFF.

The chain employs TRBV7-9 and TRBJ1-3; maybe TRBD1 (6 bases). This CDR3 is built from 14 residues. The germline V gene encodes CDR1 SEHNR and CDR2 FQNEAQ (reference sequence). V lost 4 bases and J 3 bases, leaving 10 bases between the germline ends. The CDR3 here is CASSSGTSGNTIYF. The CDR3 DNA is TGTGCCAGCAGCTCCGGGACAAGTGGAAACACCATATATTTT. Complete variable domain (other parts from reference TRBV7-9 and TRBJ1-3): DTGVSQNPRHKITKRGQNVTFRCDPISEHNRLYWYRQTLGQGPEFLTYFQNEAQLEKSRLLSDRFSAERPKGSFSTLEIQRTEQGDSAMYLCASSSGTSGNTIYFGEGSWLTVV.

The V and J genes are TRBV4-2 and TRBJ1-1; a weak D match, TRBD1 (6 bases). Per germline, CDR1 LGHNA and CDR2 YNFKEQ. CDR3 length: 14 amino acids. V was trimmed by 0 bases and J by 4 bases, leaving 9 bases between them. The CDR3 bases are TGTGCCAGCAGCCAAGAGGGGGCGACCACTGAAGCTTTCTTT. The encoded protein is CASSQEGATTEAFF.

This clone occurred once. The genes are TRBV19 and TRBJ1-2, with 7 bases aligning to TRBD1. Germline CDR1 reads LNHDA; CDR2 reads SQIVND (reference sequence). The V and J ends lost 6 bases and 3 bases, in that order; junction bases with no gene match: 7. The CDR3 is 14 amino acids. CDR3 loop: CASRLQGEDYGYTF. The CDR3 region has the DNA TGTGCCAGTAGGCTTCAGGGGGAGGACTATGGCTACACCTTC.

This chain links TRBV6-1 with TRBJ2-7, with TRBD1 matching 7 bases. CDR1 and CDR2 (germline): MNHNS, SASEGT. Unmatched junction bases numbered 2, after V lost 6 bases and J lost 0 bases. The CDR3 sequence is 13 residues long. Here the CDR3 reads CASRRDSSYEQYF. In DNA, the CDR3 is TGTGCCAGCAGGAGGGACAGCTCCTACGAGCAGTACTTC.

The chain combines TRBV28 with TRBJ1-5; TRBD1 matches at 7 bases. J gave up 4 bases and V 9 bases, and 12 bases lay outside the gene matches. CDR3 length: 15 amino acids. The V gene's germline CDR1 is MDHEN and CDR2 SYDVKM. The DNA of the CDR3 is TGTGCCAGTTCCCCTACAGGGGCGTGGAATCAGCCCCAGCATTTT. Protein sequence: CASSPTGAWNQPQHF.

DNA of the CDR3: TGTGCCAGTAGTATCACATCCGGGAGTAGGAGGAATGAGCAGTTCTTC. Its protein is CASSITSGSRRNEQFF. The chain has TRBV19 and TRBJ2-1, with a weak D call TRBD2 (6 bases). The CDR3 consists of 16 residues. Germline assignment: CDR1 LNHDA and CDR2 SQIVND (reference sequence). Trimming cost V 3 bases and J 7 bases, with 19 bases left between them.

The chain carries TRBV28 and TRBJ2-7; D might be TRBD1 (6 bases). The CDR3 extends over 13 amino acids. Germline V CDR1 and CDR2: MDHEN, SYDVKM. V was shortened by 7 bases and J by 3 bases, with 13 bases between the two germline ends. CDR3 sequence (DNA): TGTGCCAGCACCCCGGGACAAAGCTACGAGCAGTACTTC. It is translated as CASTPGQSYEQYF.